This record covers a single TCR beta chain. Mismatch with germline at one junction end may stem from a read error. This specimen belongs to a study of tumor and adjacent non-tumor tissue in lung cancer. This sample's RNA came from whole unsorted tissue. The normal lung tissue was taken more than 3 cm from the tumor edge. A modified ARM-PCR protocol with three rounds of nested PCR amplified TCRbeta. TCRdb independently ran MiXCR on the multiplex PCR reads; one entry per CDR3 protein. The table shows tens of thousands of distinct CDR3 sequences, with less than 70% occurring only once. Germline V gene sequence: CDR1 PRHDT, CDR2 FYEKMQ (reference sequence). This CDR3 has 11 amino acids.

The sequence was collected from a woman in her thirties or forties with non-small cell lung cancer. The V and J genes are TRBV13 and TRBJ2-5, with D perhaps TRBD1 or TRBD2 (5 bases each). The material sequenced was distant non-tumor lung tissue. The CDR3 protein is CASSLGGTQYF. DNA for the CDR3: TGTGCCAGCAGCTTAGGGGGGACCCAATACTTC.